These T cell receptor beta chains were read from a single sample in a study of blood T cell repertoires in COVID-19. Sequenced by immunoSEQ multiplex PCR; TCRdb stores in-frame clones only, minus some. The table shows 80,000 to 90,000 clones, with roughly 88% occurring only once. The specimen was peripheral blood. The receptors derive from a woman of 80 years or more with COVID-19, enrolled during active disease. The CDR3 runs from the conserved cysteine through the conserved F or W. D genes are given only for firm matches. Size tells how often a clone was seen (once, few, many) or the class of an expanded clone, and some rows leave it out.

J: TRBJ2-7
V: TRBV24-1
size: -
D: -
CDR3: CATSDSDKAYEQYF
DNA: TGTGCCACCAGTGATTCGGACAAAGCCTACGAGCAGTACTTC

J: TRBJ2-1
V: TRBV4-1
size: -
D: TRBD2
CDR3: CASSLHYSGTSGGANEQFF
DNA: TGCGCCAGCAGCCTTCACTATTCCGGGACTAGCGGGGGGGCCAATGAGCAGTTCTTC

J: TRBJ1-2
V: TRBV2
size: -
D: -
CDR3: CASSEWGQGRNYGYTF
DNA: TGTGCCAGCAGTGAATGGGGGCAGGGTAGGAACTATGGCTACACCTTC

J: TRBJ1-2
V: TRBV20-1
size: -
D: -
CDR3: CSASSGQGHYGYTF
DNA: TGCAGTGCTAGTTCCGGGCAGGGTCACTATGGCTACACCTTC

J: TRBJ1-2
V: TRBV27
size: -
D: -
CDR3: CASSSITGRVGYGYTF
DNA: TGTGCCAGCAGTTCCATTACAGGGCGAGTCGGTTATGGCTACACCTTC

J: TRBJ1-4
V: TRBV19
size: -
D: TRBD1
CDR3: CASSVQGFGNEKLFF
DNA: TGTGCCAGTAGTGTACAGGGGTTTGGGAATGAAAAACTGTTTTTT

J: TRBJ1-2
V: TRBV2
size: -
D: -
CDR3: CASRTDSNYGYTF
DNA: TGTGCCAGCAGGACGGACAGTAATTATGGCTACACCTTC

J: TRBJ1-2
V: TRBV2
size: -
D: TRBD1
CDR3: CASSENRGRAYYGYTF
DNA: TGTGCCAGCAGTGAAAACAGGGGGCGCGCGTACTATGGCTACACCTTC

J: TRBJ2-6
V: TRBV5-1
size: -
D: TRBD1
CDR3: CASSFRDRGLSGANVLTF
DNA: TGCGCCAGCAGCTTTCGGGACAGGGGGCTGTCGGGGGCCAACGTCCTGACTTTC

J: TRBJ1-4
V: TRBV5-6
size: -
D: -
CDR3: CASSSAGWGEKLFF
DNA: TGTGCCAGCAGCTCCGCAGGGTGGGGTGAAAAACTGTTTTTT

J: TRBJ1-6
V: TRBV6-5
size: -
D: TRBD1
CDR3: CASSYDRGHNSPLHF
DNA: TGTGCCAGCAGTTACGACAGGGGGCATAATTCACCCCTCCACTTT

J: TRBJ2-3
V: TRBV2
size: -
D: -
CDR3: CASKIGADTQYF
DNA: TGTGCCAGCAAAATAGGGGCAGATACGCAGTATTTT

J: TRBJ1-2
V: TRBV27
size: once
D: -
CDR3: CASRTSGVDGYTF
DNA: TGTGCCAGCAGGACCAGTGGAGTGGATGGCTACACCTTC

J: TRBJ2-7
V: TRBV30
size: -
D: -
CDR3: CAWRVGGSYEQYF
DNA: TGTGCCTGGAGGGTGGGGGGCTCCTACGAGCAGTACTTC

J: TRBJ1-1
V: TRBV5-4
size: -
D: -
CDR3: CASSFWGGGEAFF
DNA: TGTGCCAGCAGCTTTTGGGGGGGCGGTGAAGCTTTCTTT

J: TRBJ2-5
V: TRBV21-1
size: -
D: -
CDR3: CAKLLAGETQYF
DNA: TGTGCCAAATTACTAGCGGGAGAGACCCAGTACTTC

J: TRBJ2-5
V: TRBV19
size: -
D: TRBD2
CDR3: CASSTHLGLAGDETQYF
DNA: TGTGCCAGTAGTACCCATTTGGGACTAGCGGGAGATGAGACCCAGTACTTC

J: TRBJ2-5
V: TRBV27
size: -
D: -
CDR3: CASKRGTQETQYF
DNA: TGTGCCAGCAAACGGGGAACACAAGAGACCCAGTACTTC

J: TRBJ2-2
V: TRBV2
size: once
D: TRBD2
CDR3: CASSIAGDVGELFF
DNA: TGTGCCAGCAGTATAGCGGGAGACGTCGGGGAGCTGTTTTTT

J: TRBJ1-1
V: TRBV6-5
size: -
D: TRBD1
CDR3: CASRTGTGVTVAFF
DNA: TGTGCCAGCAGGACCGGGACAGGGGTTACAGTAGCTTTCTTT

J: TRBJ2-5
V: TRBV18
size: few
D: TRBD2
CDR3: CASSPTGLAGDQETQYF
DNA: TGTGCCAGCTCACCGACCGGACTAGCGGGGGACCAAGAGACCCAGTACTTC